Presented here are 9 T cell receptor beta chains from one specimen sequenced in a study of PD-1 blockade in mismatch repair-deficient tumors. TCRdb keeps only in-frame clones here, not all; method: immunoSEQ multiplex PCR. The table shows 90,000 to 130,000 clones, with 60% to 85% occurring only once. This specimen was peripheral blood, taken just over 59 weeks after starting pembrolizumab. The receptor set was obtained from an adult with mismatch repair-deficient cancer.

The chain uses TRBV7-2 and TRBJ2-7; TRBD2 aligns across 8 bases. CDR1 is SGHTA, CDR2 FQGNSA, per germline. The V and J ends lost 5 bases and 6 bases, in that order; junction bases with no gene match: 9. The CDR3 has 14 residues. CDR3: CASSLGAGGFEQYF. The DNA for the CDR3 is TGTGCCAGCAGCCTCGGGGCGGGAGGTTTCGAGCAGTACTTC. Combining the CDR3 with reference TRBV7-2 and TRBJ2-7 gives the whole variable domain GAGVSQSPSNKVTEKGKDVELRCDPISGHTALYWYRQSLGQGLEFLIYFQGNSAPDKSGLPSDRFSAERTGGSVSTLTIQRTQQEDSAVYLCASSLGAGGFEQYFGPGTRLTVT.

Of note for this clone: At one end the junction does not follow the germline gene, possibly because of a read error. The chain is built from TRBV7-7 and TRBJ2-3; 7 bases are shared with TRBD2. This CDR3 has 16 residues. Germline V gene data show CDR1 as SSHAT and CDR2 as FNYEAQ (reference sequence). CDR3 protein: CASSPTSSGHADTQYF. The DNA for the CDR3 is TGTGCTAGCAGCCCCACCTCTAGCGGCCACGCAGATACGCAGTATTTT.

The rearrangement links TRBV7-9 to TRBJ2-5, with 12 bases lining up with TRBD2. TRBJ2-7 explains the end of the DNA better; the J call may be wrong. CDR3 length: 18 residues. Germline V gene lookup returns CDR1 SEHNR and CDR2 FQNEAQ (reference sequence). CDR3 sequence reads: CASSSPGLAGWSSYEQYF. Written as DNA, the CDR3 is TGTGCCAGCAGCTCCCCCGGACTAGCGGGGTGGAGCTCCTACGAGCAGTACTTC.

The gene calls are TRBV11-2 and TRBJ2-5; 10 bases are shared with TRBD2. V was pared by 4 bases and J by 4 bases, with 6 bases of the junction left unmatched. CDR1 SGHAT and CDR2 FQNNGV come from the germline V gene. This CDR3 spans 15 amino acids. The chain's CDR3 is CASSYGAGGPETQYF. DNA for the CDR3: TGTGCCAGCAGCTATGGAGCGGGAGGGCCAGAGACCCAGTACTTC.

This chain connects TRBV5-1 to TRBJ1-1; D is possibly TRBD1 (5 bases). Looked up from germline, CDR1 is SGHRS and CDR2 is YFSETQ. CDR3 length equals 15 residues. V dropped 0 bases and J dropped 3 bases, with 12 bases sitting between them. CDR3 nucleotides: TGCGCCAGCAGCTTGGGGGACGGGAGGGACACTGAAGCTTTCTTT. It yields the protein CASSLGDGRDTEAFF.

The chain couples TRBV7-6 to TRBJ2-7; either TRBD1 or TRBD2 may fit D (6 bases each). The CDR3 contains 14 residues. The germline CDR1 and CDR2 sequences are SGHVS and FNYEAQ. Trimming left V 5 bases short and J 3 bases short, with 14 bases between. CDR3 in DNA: TGTGCCAGCAGCCCGCGGGACACCGTCTACGAGCAGTACTTC. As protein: CASSPRDTVYEQYF.

The CDR3, as DNA: TGTGCCAGCAGCTCGACTACCTTGGACAGCCGTCTCAATCAGCCCCAGCATTTT. It is translated as CASSSTTLDSRLNQPQHF. The genes are TRBV7-9 and TRBJ1-5; D is perhaps TRBD1 (6 bases). The CDR3 contains 18 residues. The V gene lost 4 bases and the J gene lost 3 bases, with 22 bases spanning the gap. The germline CDR1 and CDR2 sequences are SEHNR and FQNEAQ (reference sequence).

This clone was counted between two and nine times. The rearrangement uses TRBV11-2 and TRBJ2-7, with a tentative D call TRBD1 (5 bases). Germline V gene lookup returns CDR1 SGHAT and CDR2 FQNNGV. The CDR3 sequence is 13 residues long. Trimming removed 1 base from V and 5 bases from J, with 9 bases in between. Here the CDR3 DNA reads TGTGCCAGCAGCTTAGCAGGGATGGACGAGCAGTACTTC. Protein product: CASSLAGMDEQYF.

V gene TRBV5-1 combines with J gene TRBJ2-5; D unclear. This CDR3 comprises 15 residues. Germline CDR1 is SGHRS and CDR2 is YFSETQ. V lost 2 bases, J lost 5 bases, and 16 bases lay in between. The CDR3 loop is CASSFGPWTRETQYF. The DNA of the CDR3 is TGCGCCAGCAGCTTTGGTCCCTGGACGCGGGAGACCCAGTACTTC.